Below, 27 T cell receptor beta chains from the same sample are listed, as sequenced in a study of blood T cell repertoires in COVID-19 (dated by TCRdb to 2020 to 2022). The method was the immunoSEQ multiplex PCR assay. The table was pulled from immuneACCESS by TCRdb, which kept in-frame rearrangements only. Such tables lose some clones; where checked, under half of the loss comes from unresolved V genes, and the rest has no known cause. Counted in this sample were roughly 150,000 clones; 70% to 90% of them appeared once. The ten biggest clones cover around 4.5% of the sample. Sequenced material: PBMCs or T cells enriched from blood (not recorded which). Receptor source: a man aged 45-65 years who had recovered from COVID-19.

The chain links TRBV5-5 to TRBJ1-1; 7 nucleotides agree with TRBD1. Germline V gene data show CDR1 as SGHKS and CDR2 as YYEKEE (reference sequence). V lost 2 bases, J lost 6 bases, and 7 bases stayed unmatched. The CDR3 is 14 residues long. The chain's CDR3 is CASSFNRGYAEAFF. The CDR3 region has the DNA TGTGCCAGCAGCTTTAACAGGGGTTACGCTGAAGCTTTCTTT.

With regard to this clone: Other DNA sequences within the sample encode an identical CDR3. J is TRBJ1-5 and V is TRBV27, with a weak D call TRBD1 (5 bases). Deletions cut 1 base from V and 4 bases from J, with 8 bases between. The CDR3 runs to 14 residues. Germline lookup yields CDR1 MNHEY and CDR2 SMNVEV (reference sequence). The CDR3, as DNA: TGTGCCAGCAGTTTATGGGGGGGGAATCAGCCCCAGCATTTT. Residues: CASSLWGGNQPQHF.

A note on this clone: This same CDR3 is encoded by further DNA sequences in the sample. The V gene is TRBV7-3, the J gene TRBJ1-1; D gene unclear. V was trimmed by 2 bases and J by 5 bases, leaving 12 bases between them. This CDR3 region has 14 residues. CDR1 is SGHTA, CDR2 FQGTGA, per germline. CDR3 loop: CASSLRGRETEAFF. CDR3 DNA: TGTGCCAGCAGCTTACGAGGGCGAGAGACTGAAGCTTTCTTT.

The rearrangement links TRBV27 to TRBJ2-1; TRBD1 matches 7 bases. The length of the CDR3 is 15 residues. J was trimmed by 8 bases and V by 5 bases; bases with no gene match: 12. The germline CDR1 and CDR2 sequences are MNHEY and SMNVEV (reference sequence). Here the CDR3 reads CASSRRQGPYHEQFF. The DNA of the CDR3 is TGTGCCAGCAGTCGGAGACAGGGACCTTACCATGAGCAGTTCTTC.

The chain combines TRBV6-5 with TRBJ1-2; a possible D gene is TRBD1 (5 bases). CDR1 is MNHEY, CDR2 SVGAGI, per germline. CDR3 length equals 15 residues. V was shortened by 5 bases and J by 3 bases, with 16 bases between the two germline ends. CDR3 in amino acids: CASSMAQGWDYGYTF. The CDR3 DNA reads TGTGCCAGCAGTATGGCCCAGGGCTGGGACTATGGCTACACCTTC.

This sequence joins TRBV7-2 and TRBJ1-1; a possible D gene is TRBD1 (6 bases). The V gene lost 4 bases and the J gene lost 4 bases, with 16 bases spanning the gap. Germline loops: CDR1 SGHTA, CDR2 FQGNSA. The CDR3 is made up of 15 amino acids. The CDR3 DNA follows: TGTGCCAGCAGCTACTTCGGGGGAGGGGGCACTGAAGCTTTCTTT. Its translation: CASSYFGGGGTEAFF.

This chain connects TRBV27 to TRBJ2-1; a possible D gene is TRBD2 (5 bases). This CDR3 has 13 amino acids. Germline CDR1 reads MNHEY; CDR2 reads SMNVEV (reference sequence). The V end lost 8 bases, the J end lost 2 bases, and 10 bases lay between the germline ends. CDR3 DNA sequence: TGTGCCAGCGGTAGGAGGACCTACAATGAGCAGTTCTTC. Protein sequence: CASGRRTYNEQFF.

This chain connects TRBV29-1 to TRBJ1-4; D gene unclear. Germline CDR1 SQVTM, CDR2 ANQGSEA. Trimming left V 0 bases short and J 8 bases short, with 7 bases between. CDR3 length: 12 residues. The CDR3 spells CSVEDQAEKLFF. In nucleotides, the CDR3 is TGCAGCGTTGAAGATCAGGCCGAAAAACTGTTTTTT.

The V call is TRBV30, the J call TRBJ2-7; 9 bases align to TRBD2. V lost 2 bases and J lost 6; bases outside the gene matches: 5. Germline CDR1 and CDR2: GTSNPN and SVGIG (reference sequence). This CDR3 comprises 13 residues. Here the CDR3 reads CAWSTLAGSEQYF. The CDR3 DNA reads TGTGCCTGGAGTACCCTAGCGGGGAGCGAGCAGTACTTC.

The chain employs TRBV7-2 and TRBJ1-2; D might be TRBD1 (6 bases). The germline V and J ends were trimmed by 4 bases and 4 bases, with 10 bases remaining between them. The germline gives CDR1 SGHTA, CDR2 FQGNSA. This CDR3 contains 13 residues. The CDR3 sequence is CASSSGVTYGYTF. The CDR3, as DNA: TGTGCCAGCAGCTCAGGGGTAACCTATGGCTACACCTTC.

The chain uses TRBV24-1 and TRBJ2-5, with TRBD1 as a possible D gene (7 bases). Between the trimmed V and J ends, which lost 2 bases and 5 bases, there was a span of 17 bases. This CDR3 is 16 amino acids long. In germline, CDR1 is KGHDR, CDR2 SFDVKD. This chain's CDR3 is CATSDWGQSGGETQYF. For the CDR3, the DNA is TGTGCCACCAGTGATTGGGGACAATCAGGGGGGGAGACCCAGTACTTC.

This clone has a single count. For the CDR3, the DNA is TGTGCCATCAGTGAATTTGGCGGGATTACCAATTCACCCCTCCACTTT. Translating gives CAISEFGGITNSPLHF. The V call is TRBV10-3, the J call TRBJ1-6; D ambiguous. The V gene lost 3 bases and the J gene lost 7 bases, with 16 bases spanning the gap. This CDR3 has 16 residues. CDR1 and CDR2 (germline): ENHRY, SYGVKD.

This clone has just one count. V gene TRBV24-1 combines with J gene TRBJ2-7, with 7 bases aligning to TRBD1. This CDR3 has 16 amino acids. V was clipped by 4 bases and J by 3 bases; unmatched bases: 11. Germline lookup yields CDR1 KGHDR and CDR2 SFDVKD. In DNA form, the CDR3 reads TGTGCCACCAGTGACCTTAACGCAGGGGGAAACTACGAGCAGTACTTC. This translates into CATSDLNAGGNYEQYF.

The CDR3 region is CASTHREGTEAFF. CDR3 in DNA: TGTGCCAGTACCCACAGGGAAGGCACTGAAGCTTTCTTT. The chain has TRBV19 and TRBJ1-1; D possibly corresponds to TRBD1 (6 bases). Germline V gives CDR1 LNHDA, CDR2 SQIVND (reference sequence). CDR3 length equals 13 residues. The V end lost 7 bases, the J end lost 4 bases, and 13 bases lay between the germline ends.

V gene TRBV7-6 combines with J gene TRBJ2-1, with 7 bases fitting TRBD1. Germline CDR1 reads SGHVS; CDR2 reads FNYEAQ. V shed 3 bases, J shed 10 bases, and the junction held 3 bases outside the gene matches. The CDR3 covers 12 residues. CDR3 sequence (DNA): TGTGCCAGCAGCTTTGACAGGGTCGAGCAGTTCTTC. It translates to CASSFDRVEQFF.

The V gene is TRBV5-1, the J gene TRBJ1-6; TRBD1 matches at 9 bases. The CDR3 sequence is 15 residues long. Germline V gene lookup returns CDR1 SGHRS and CDR2 YFSETQ. Losses at the gene ends were 1 base for V and 9 bases for J; bases not matched to a gene: 5. In DNA, the CDR3 is TGCGCCAGCAGCTTGAGAGGACAGGGGACTTCACCCCTCCACTTT. It translates to CASSLRGQGTSPLHF.

This sequence joins TRBV7-9 and TRBJ2-1, with 9 bases matching TRBD1. Trimming at V came to 0 bases and at J to 15 bases, leaving 12 bases not matched to a gene. The germline gives CDR1 SEHNR, CDR2 FQNEAQ (reference sequence). The CDR3 is 15 residues long. For the CDR3, the DNA is TGTGCCAGCAGCTTAGCGAAACCCGACAGGGGGTATTGGTTCTTC. Protein product: CASSLAKPDRGYWFF.

This chain joins TRBV27 and TRBJ1-2, with TRBD1 matching over 8 bases. V dropped 5 bases and J dropped 3; count of bases not matched to a gene: 5. From germline, CDR1 is MNHEY and CDR2 SMNVEV (reference sequence). There are 14 residues in the CDR3. The CDR3 loop reads CASSPWTGHYGYTF. The CDR3 coding sequence is TGTGCCAGCAGTCCTTGGACAGGGCACTATGGCTACACCTTC.

The CDR3 DNA sequence: TGTGCCAGCAGCCGCGAGGATGGAAACACCATATATTTT. It is translated as CASSREDGNTIYF. This chain connects TRBV3-1 (or the pseudogene TRBV3-2) to TRBJ1-3; no reliable D call. There are 13 residues in the CDR3. Trimming left V 4 bases short and J 3 bases short, with 7 bases between. Germline CDR1 is LGHDT and CDR2 is YNNKEL (reference sequence).

The CDR3 DNA is TGTGCCAGCGGGGACCCTAGCGGCCCTTACAATGAGCAGTTCTTC. This codes for CASGDPSGPYNEQFF. The chain joins TRBV5-4 to TRBJ2-1; 7 positions agree with TRBD2. The CDR3 is 15 amino acids. The germline CDR1 and CDR2 sequences are SGHNT and YYREEE (reference sequence). The ends lost 7 bases at V and 4 bases at J; junction bases unmatched: 11. Looking up the rest from reference TRBV5-4 and TRBJ2-1 gives the full variable domain: ETGVTQSPTHLIKTRGQQVTLRCSSQSGHNTVSWYQQALGQGPQFIFQYYREEENGRGNFPPRFSGLQFPNYSSELNVNALELDDSALYLCASGDPSGPYNEQFFGPGTRLTVL.

This chain links TRBV30 with TRBJ1-1; D is perhaps TRBD1 (5 bases). Germline V gene sequence: CDR1 GTSNPN, CDR2 SVGIG (reference sequence). The CDR3 consists of 14 residues. Trimming removed 2 bases at V and 8 bases at J, with 18 bases between. The chain's CDR3 is CAWSPPGTISEAFF. CDR3 DNA sequence: TGTGCCTGGAGTCCTCCAGGGACTATCTCCGAAGCTTTCTTT.

Written as DNA, the CDR3 is TGTGCCAGCAGTCCGAACCCTCAGGACAATGAGCAGTTCTTC. It codes for CASSPNPQDNEQFF. The chain has TRBV11-3 and TRBJ2-1; no reliable D call. V lost 6 bases, J lost 5 bases, and 14 bases lay in between. In germline, CDR1 is SGHNT, CDR2 YENEEA. CDR3 length equals 14 residues.

The chain is built from TRBV6-5 and TRBJ1-1; D is unresolved. The V gene lost 4 bases and the J gene lost 4 bases, with 10 bases spanning the gap. The CDR3 has 13 residues. CDR1 is MNHEY, CDR2 SVGAGI, per germline. CDR3 residues: CASSLTLATEAFF. DNA for the CDR3: TGTGCCAGCAGTTTGACACTTGCCACTGAAGCTTTCTTT.

The rearrangement uses TRBV5-5 and TRBJ1-4, with D uncertain. Trimming removed 1 base from V and 2 bases from J, with 12 bases in between. The CDR3 runs to 16 residues. Germline assignment: CDR1 SGHKS and CDR2 YYEKEE (reference sequence). CDR3 residues: CASSLTRGSTNEKLFF. CDR3 DNA sequence: TGTGCCAGCAGCTTGACCCGGGGATCGACTAATGAAAAACTGTTTTTT.

The chain recombines TRBV28 with TRBJ1-6, with D possibly matching TRBD1 (6 bases). The CDR3 is made up of 14 amino acids. From germline, CDR1 is MDHEN and CDR2 SYDVKM. Trimming took 6 bases from V and 10 from J, leaving 16 bases between them. The CDR3 bases are TGTGCCAGCAGCCGGGGGGGAGGGGGATCACCCCTCCACTTT. It encodes CASSRGGGGSPLHF.

V gene TRBV7-9 combines with J gene TRBJ2-6; D might be TRBD1 (6 bases). This CDR3 has 17 amino acids. Germline lookup yields CDR1 SEHNR and CDR2 FQNEAQ (reference sequence). The V end lost 5 bases, the J end lost 0 bases, and 14 bases lay between the germline ends. CDR3 in amino acids: CASSDWDTYSGANVLTF. The CDR3 region has the DNA TGTGCCAGCAGCGATTGGGACACGTACTCTGGGGCCAACGTCCTGACTTTC. Variable domain in full (rest from reference TRBV7-9 and TRBJ2-6): DTGVSQNPRHKITKRGQNVTFRCDPISEHNRLYWYRQTLGQGPEFLTYFQNEAQLEKSRLLSDRFSAERPKGSFSTLEIQRTEQGDSAMYLCASSDWDTYSGANVLTFGAGSRLTVL.

The CDR3 region has the DNA TGTGCCAGCTCCGGACAGGGCGACAATCAGCCCCAGCATTTT. Protein: CASSGQGDNQPQHF. The chain joins TRBV18 to TRBJ1-5; 8 bases line up with TRBD1. Germline loops: CDR1 KGHSH, CDR2 LQKENI. V gave up 6 bases and J gave up 3 bases; unmatched junction bases: 4. The CDR3 runs to 14 residues.